The 30 T cell receptor beta chains below were found in one sample sequenced in a study of T cell repertoires in cytomegalovirus infection. TCRdb re-called the reads through MiXCR, storing one row per CDR3 protein. The sample has around 320,000 distinct CDR3 sequences, 8% to 10% seen once. Sequenced sample: PBMCs. These receptors all stem from a human donor in good health (CMV status not recorded). Some clones in this sample may be carry-over from other donors' samples.

This clonotype appeared many times. As DNA, the CDR3 is TGTGCCAGCAGCTCCAGTGGGGTGGCCTTGTCTTCACCCCTCCACTTT. The encoded protein is CASSSSGVALSSPLHF. V gene TRBV7-9 combines with J gene TRBJ1-6, with D hard to call. This CDR3 is built from 16 residues. V was trimmed by 4 bases and J by 9 bases, leaving 19 bases between them. Germline V lookup: CDR1 SEHNR, CDR2 FQNEAQ (reference sequence). Based on the CDR3 plus reference TRBV7-9 and TRBJ1-6, the full variable domain is DTGVSQNPRHKITKRGQNVTFRCDPISEHNRLYWYRQTLGQGPEFLTYFQNEAQLEKSRLLSDRFSAERPKGSFSTLEIQRTEQGDSAMYLCASSSSGVALSSPLHFGNGTRLTVT.

In this sample, this clonotype turned up many times. This rearrangement joins TRBV28 to TRBJ1-2; TRBD1 agrees at 7 bases. V gave up 6 bases and J gave up 10 bases; unmatched junction bases: 8. The V gene's germline CDR1 is MDHEN and CDR2 SYDVKM. The CDR3 extends over 12 amino acids. The CDR3 protein is CASRDRWRDYTF. The CDR3 DNA sequence: TGTGCCAGCAGGGACAGGTGGCGAGACTACACCTTC.

This clonotype was counted at least ten times. The chain combines TRBV12-3 or TRBV12-4 with TRBJ2-1; 13 bases line up with TRBD2. The CDR3 contains 15 residues. Trimming removed 5 bases from V and 6 bases from J; junction bases left unmatched: 4. CDR3 sequence reads: CASSPGLAGANEQFF. Here the CDR3 DNA reads TGTGCCAGCAGTCCCGGACTAGCGGGGGCCAATGAGCAGTTCTTC.

This clonotype turned up a few times. J is TRBJ2-1 and V is TRBV3-1; TRBD2 matches 7 bases. Germline V CDR1 and CDR2: LGHDT, YNNKEL (reference sequence). The CDR3 has 15 amino acids. The V segment lost 1 base and the J segment 5 bases; nucleotides outside the gene matches: 5. CDR3 in amino acids: CASSQGLARHNEQFF. CDR3 bases: TGTGCCAGCAGCCAAGGACTAGCTAGGCACAATGAGCAGTTCTTC.

This clonotype has only a few counts. The chain carries TRBV2 and TRBJ2-3; 12 bases line up with TRBD1. Per germline, CDR1 SNHLY and CDR2 FYNNEI. Trimming at V came to 5 bases and at J to 3 bases, leaving 9 bases not matched to a gene. CDR3 length: 17 residues. The CDR3 coding sequence is TGTGCCAGCAGTCCCAGAGGGACAGGGGGCCGGACAGATACGCAGTATTTT. Translation: CASSPRGTGGRTDTQYF. Together with reference TRBV2 and TRBJ2-3, the CDR3 gives the full variable domain: EPEVTQTPSHQVTQMGQEVILRCVPISNHLYFYWYRQILGQKVEFLVSFYNNEISEKSEIFDDQFSVERPDGSNFTLKIRSTKLEDSAMYFCASSPRGTGGRTDTQYFGPGTRLTVL.

This clonotype showed up many times. The J gene is TRBJ2-3, the V gene TRBV10-2; the D gene is possibly TRBD2 (5 bases). The CDR3 sequence is 14 residues long. V lost 2 bases and J 1 base, leaving 7 bases between the germline ends. Germline loops: CDR1 WSHSY, CDR2 SAAADI. This chain's CDR3 is CASSEDYRTDTQYF. For the CDR3, the DNA is TGCGCCAGCAGTGAGGACTATCGCACAGATACGCAGTATTTT.

This clonotype was seen a handful of times. The rearrangement links TRBV20-1 to TRBJ1-1, with 9 bases fitting TRBD1. Germline V gene sequence: CDR1 DFQATT, CDR2 SNEGSKA (reference sequence). The CDR3 is 14 residues long. The V gene end was trimmed by 6 bases and the J gene end by 5 bases; junction bases not matched to a gene: 10. The CDR3 coding sequence is TGCAGTGCGACACAAGGGACAGGGCGGACTGAAGCTTTCTTT. Its protein is CSATQGTGRTEAFF.

This chain uses TRBV6-4 with TRBJ2-2; D tentatively reads TRBD1 or TRBD2 (5 bases each). The germline gives CDR1 MRHNA, CDR2 SNTAGT. There are 13 residues in the CDR3. V lost 3 bases and J lost 3, with 5 bases in between. CDR3 nucleotides: TGTGCCAGCAGTGAGGGGGACACCGGGGAGCTGTTTTTT. It codes for CASSEGDTGELFF.

This clonotype appeared many times. The rearrangement joins TRBV9 to TRBJ2-7; perhaps TRBD2 as D (5 bases). Germline assignment: CDR1 SGDLS and CDR2 YYNGEE. Trimming shortened V by 3 bases and J by 1 base, and 8 bases separated the two germline ends. The CDR3 length is 13 residues. CDR3 loop: CASSGTGSYEQYF. The CDR3 coding sequence is TGTGCCAGCAGCGGGACTGGGTCCTACGAGCAGTACTTC. Combining the CDR3 with reference TRBV9 and TRBJ2-7 gives the whole variable domain DSGVTQTPKHLITATGQRVTLRCSPRSGDLSVYWYQQSLDQGLQFLIQYYNGEERAKGNILERFSAQQFPDLHSELNLSSLELGDSALYFCASSGTGSYEQYFGPGTRLTVT.

This clonotype was picked up many times. The gene calls are TRBV2 and TRBJ2-1; the D gene is possibly TRBD2 (6 bases). Per the germline V gene, CDR1 is SNHLY and CDR2 is FYNNEI. The CDR3 runs 13 residues. The germline V and J ends were trimmed by 4 bases and 8 bases, with 12 bases remaining between them. CDR3 region: CASSAGPGDEQFF. The CDR3 bases are TGTGCCAGCAGTGCAGGTCCGGGAGATGAGCAGTTCTTC.

The V and J genes are TRBV28 and TRBJ1-1; D is undetermined. CDR1 and CDR2 (germline): MDHEN, SYDVKM. The CDR3 consists of 11 residues. Trimming pared 7 bases from V and 5 bases from J, leaving 8 bases between. The DNA of the CDR3 is TGTGCCAGCACCAGGTGGACTGAAGCTTTCTTT. It specifies CASTRWTEAFF.

This clonotype has just a few counts. The gene calls are TRBV11-2 and TRBJ2-7, with D possibly TRBD2 on 5 matching bases. CDR1 is SGHAT and CDR2 is FQNNGV in the germline V gene. Trimming pared 1 base from V and 9 bases from J, leaving 13 bases between. CDR3 size: 13 residues. This CDR3 reads CASSLVNPGTQYF. The CDR3 nucleotides are TGTGCCAGCAGCTTAGTGAATCCGGGAACGCAGTACTTC.

This clonotype was recorded many times. The rearrangement joins TRBV7-9 to TRBJ2-1; perhaps TRBD2 as D (5 bases). Germline V gene sequence: CDR1 SEHNR, CDR2 FQNEAQ (reference sequence). This CDR3 has 14 amino acids. Between the trimmed V and J ends, which lost 7 bases and 7 bases, there was a span of 17 bases. CDR3 coding DNA: TGTGCCAGCACCAATCCGGGGAACCGGAATGAGCAGTTCTTC. Amino acid sequence: CASTNPGNRNEQFF.

The V and J genes are TRBV27 and TRBJ2-1; weak D call: TRBD2 (6 bases). This CDR3 contains 11 residues. Germline CDR1 reads MNHEY; CDR2 reads SMNVEV (reference sequence). V shed 8 bases and J shed 11 bases, with 13 bases lying between them. CDR3 in amino acids: CASWDSAKQFF. In DNA, the CDR3 is TGTGCCAGCTGGGACTCCGCAAAGCAGTTCTTC.

This clonotype has at least ten counts. The V call is TRBV6-2 or TRBV6-3, the J call TRBJ2-7; D is unclear. CDR1 is MNHEY, CDR2 SVGEGT, per germline. V was pared by 5 bases and J by 0 bases, with 14 bases between. The CDR3 totals 15 residues. CDR3 nucleotides: TGTGCCAGCAGTGAATCAGCCATAGGCTCCTACGAGCAGTACTTC. As protein: CASSESAIGSYEQYF.

V gene TRBV4-1 combines with J gene TRBJ1-1; D gene uncertain. Trimming removed 0 bases from V and 10 bases from J, with 15 bases in between. CDR1 MGHRA and CDR2 YSYEKL come from the germline V gene. The CDR3 sequence is 14 residues long. CDR3 sequence reads: CASSQDRAEASAFF. For the CDR3, the DNA is TGCGCCAGCAGCCAAGATCGTGCCGAGGCCTCAGCTTTCTTT.

V usage is TRBV28 and J usage is TRBJ1-6; D is unresolved. Germline lookup yields CDR1 MDHEN and CDR2 SYDVKM. This CDR3 is 14 amino acids long. The CDR3 spells CAWAPDASNSPLHF. CDR3 in DNA: TGTGCATGGGCCCCAGACGCTTCGAATTCACCCCTCCACTTT.

This rearrangement joins TRBV12-3 or TRBV12-4 to TRBJ1-4; the D is unclear. V shed 5 bases and J shed 0 bases, with 10 bases lying between them. This CDR3 has 15 residues. This chain's CDR3 is CASSPAVATNEKLFF. As DNA, the CDR3 is TGTGCCAGCAGTCCTGCAGTCGCAACTAATGAAAAACTGTTTTTT.

The genes are TRBV7-2 and TRBJ1-2; 12 positions match TRBD1. CDR1 SGHTA and CDR2 FQGNSA come from the germline V gene. This CDR3 contains 19 residues. This CDR3 is CAAPGLPGTGGDTNYGYTF. Here the CDR3 DNA reads TGTGCAGCGCCCGGCCTCCCCGGGACAGGGGGCGATACTAACTATGGCTACACCTTC.

In its sample, this clonotype was seen a few times. This rearrangement joins TRBV11-2 to TRBJ1-1; 11 positions agree with TRBD1. Germline CDR1 reads SGHAT; CDR2 reads FQNNGV. The V segment lost 1 base and the J segment 3 bases; nucleotides outside the gene matches: 7. The CDR3 covers 17 residues. In DNA form, the CDR3 reads TGTGCCAGCAGCTTAGGCCCGGGACAGGGGGGATACACTGAAGCTTTCTTT. Translated, it gives CASSLGPGQGGYTEAFF.

This clonotype was observed a few times. The CDR3 loop is CASSEARVLTNNEQFF. CDR3 DNA sequence: TGTGCCAGCAGTGAAGCGCGGGTCCTGACCAACAATGAGCAGTTCTTC. The rearrangement uses TRBV2 and TRBJ2-1; D is possibly TRBD2 (5 bases). V lost 0 bases to trimming and J lost 5 bases, with 14 bases between them. CDR1 is SNHLY, CDR2 FYNNEI, per germline. CDR3 size: 16 residues.

The chain recombines TRBV7-6 with TRBJ1-2; D gene unclear. The CDR3 consists of 14 residues. CDR1 is SGHVS and CDR2 is FNYEAQ in the germline V gene. V lost 1 base and J 0 bases, leaving 6 bases between the germline ends. The CDR3 protein is CASSLEAANYGYTF. The CDR3 nucleotides read TGTGCCAGCAGCTTAGAAGCAGCTAACTATGGCTACACCTTC.

This clonotype was seen at least ten times. The J gene is TRBJ2-1, the V gene TRBV6-2 or TRBV6-3, with 12 bases matching TRBD2. This CDR3 has 14 residues. The V and J ends lost 8 bases and 6 bases, in that order; junction bases with no gene match: 5. Per germline, CDR1 MNHEY and CDR2 SVGEGT. The CDR3 loop is CASSRLAGANEQFF. CDR3 sequence (DNA): TGTGCCAGCTCCCGACTAGCGGGAGCCAATGAGCAGTTCTTC.

Here the CDR3 DNA reads TGTGCCAGCAGCCCTCGACTAGTTATGGATGAGCAGTTCTTC. Translated, it gives CASSPRLVMDEQFF. The genes are TRBV9 and TRBJ2-1; TRBD2 is a possible D gene (6 bases). The germline gives CDR1 SGDLS, CDR2 YYNGEE. The CDR3 is 14 amino acids. V lost 4 bases and J lost 8, with 16 bases in between.

This clonotype was picked up a small number of times. V is TRBV20-1 and J is TRBJ2-1; D tentatively fits TRBD1 or TRBD2 (6 bases each). CDR3 length: 16 amino acids. Trimming left V 5 bases short and J 0 bases short, with 17 bases between. Looked up from germline, CDR1 is DFQATT and CDR2 is SNEGSKA (reference sequence). The CDR3 DNA sequence: TGCAGTGCTCGAACAGGGACTGACATCTCCTACAATGAGCAGTTCTTC. Residues: CSARTGTDISYNEQFF.

This clonotype was detected only a few times. The V gene is TRBV28, the J gene TRBJ2-3; 11 positions match TRBD2. Germline-derived CDR1 and CDR2 are MDHEN and SYDVKM. V lost 7 bases and J lost 4; bases outside the gene matches: 16. The CDR3 spans 18 residues. The CDR3 is CASTTDSLAGGDSDTQYF. Written as DNA, the CDR3 is TGTGCCAGCACCACGGATTCGCTAGCGGGAGGAGATTCAGATACGCAGTATTTT.

This clonotype has a count of ten or more. The CDR3 DNA is TGTGCCAGTAGTAAATGGGACAGTAGCAATCAGCCCCAGCATTTT. Its translation is CASSKWDSSNQPQHF. J is TRBJ1-5 and V is TRBV19, with 7 bases aligning to TRBD1. Losses at the gene ends were 4 bases for V and 0 bases for J; bases not matched to a gene: 3. Germline CDR1 is LNHDA and CDR2 is SQIVND (reference sequence). This CDR3 is built from 15 residues.

Ten or more counts support this clonotype. The rearrangement links TRBV7-2 to TRBJ2-5, with 7 bases aligning to TRBD2. After removal of 2 bases from V and 5 bases from J, the junction contained 8 bases not matched to a gene. The CDR3 runs 15 residues. The germline V gene encodes CDR1 SGHTA and CDR2 FQGNSA. The CDR3 DNA follows: TGTGCCAGCAGCTTACAGCGGGGCGGCACGGAGACCCAGTACTTC. This gives the protein CASSLQRGGTETQYF.

The rearrangement uses TRBV10-3 and TRBJ1-6, with a weak D call TRBD1 (5 bases). The germline V and J ends were trimmed by 7 bases and 3 bases, with 10 bases remaining between them. Germline V gene data show CDR1 as ENHRY and CDR2 as SYGVKD. The CDR3 length is 14 residues. The CDR3 DNA reads TGTGCCATCACACCGGGGGTCTATAATTCACCCCTCCACTTT. It specifies CAITPGVYNSPLHF.

This clonotype was found many times. The chain recombines TRBV7-2 with TRBJ2-3, with TRBD2 identical over 14 bases. Germline V gives CDR1 SGHTA, CDR2 FQGNSA. Trimming took 5 bases from V and 0 from J; bases not matched to a gene: 7. CDR3 length equals 18 residues. The DNA for the CDR3 is TGTGCCAGCAGCCGGACTAGCGGGGGGTCCTCTAGCACAGATACGCAGTATTTT. It codes for CASSRTSGGSSSTDTQYF.